This TCR beta chain was sequenced in a study of T cell responses to AZD1222 COVID-19 vaccine. The protocol was immunoSEQ multiplex PCR, while the TCRdb copy is restricted to in-frame clones and leaves out a portion. The table records roughly 150,000 clones, around 89% of them present only once. The receptor comes from an adult in good health. This material consisted of peripheral blood, taken on day 0 of AZD1222 vaccination.

The CDR3: CASSQGGSGSSVDTQYF. In DNA form, the CDR3 reads TGTGCCAGCAGCCAAGGTGGTAGCGGGAGCTCGGTAGATACGCAGTATTTT. The chain recombines TRBV4-2 with TRBJ2-3; 9 bases align to TRBD2. The CDR3 runs 17 residues. Unmatched junction bases numbered 10, after V lost 1 base and J lost 5 bases. The germline gives CDR1 LGHNA, CDR2 YNFKEQ.